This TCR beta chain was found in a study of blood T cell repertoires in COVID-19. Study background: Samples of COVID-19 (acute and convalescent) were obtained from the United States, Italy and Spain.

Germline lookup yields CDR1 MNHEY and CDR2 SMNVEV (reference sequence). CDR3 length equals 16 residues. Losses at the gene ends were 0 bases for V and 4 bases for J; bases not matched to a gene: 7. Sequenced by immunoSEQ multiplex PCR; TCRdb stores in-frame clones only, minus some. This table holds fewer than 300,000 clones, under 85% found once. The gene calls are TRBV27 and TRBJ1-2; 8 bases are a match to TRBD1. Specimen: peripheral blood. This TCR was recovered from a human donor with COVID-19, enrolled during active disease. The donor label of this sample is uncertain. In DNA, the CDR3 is TGTGCCAGCAGTTTATCGGGCAGGGGGCCCCCCTATGGCTACACCTTC. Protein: CASSLSGRGPPYGYTF.